This TCR beta chain was retrieved from a study of blood T cell repertoires in COVID-19. Sequencing was performed with immunoSEQ multiplex PCR; in TCRdb, only in-frame clones are kept and a portion is missing. The sample lists nearly 80,000 clones; 80% to 85% were seen once. The V end was cut by 7 bases, the J end by 2 bases, with 12 bases between. CDR3 length equals 14 residues. CDR1 is SEHNR, CDR2 FQNEAQ, per germline (reference sequence). This sequence was found in a woman aged 70 to 79 with acute or convalescent COVID-19. Sequenced: peripheral blood. The J gene is TRBJ1-3, the V gene TRBV7-9, with D maybe TRBD1 (6 bases). CDR3 bases: TGTGCCAGCACACAAAACAGGGCTGGAAACACCATATATTTT. Translation: CASTQNRAGNTIYF. Variable domain in full (rest from reference TRBV7-9 and TRBJ1-3): DTGVSQNPRHKITKRGQNVTFRCDPISEHNRLYWYRQTLGQGPEFLTYFQNEAQLEKSRLLSDRFSAERPKGSFSTLEIQRTEQGDSAMYLCASTQNRAGNTIYFGEGSWLTVV.